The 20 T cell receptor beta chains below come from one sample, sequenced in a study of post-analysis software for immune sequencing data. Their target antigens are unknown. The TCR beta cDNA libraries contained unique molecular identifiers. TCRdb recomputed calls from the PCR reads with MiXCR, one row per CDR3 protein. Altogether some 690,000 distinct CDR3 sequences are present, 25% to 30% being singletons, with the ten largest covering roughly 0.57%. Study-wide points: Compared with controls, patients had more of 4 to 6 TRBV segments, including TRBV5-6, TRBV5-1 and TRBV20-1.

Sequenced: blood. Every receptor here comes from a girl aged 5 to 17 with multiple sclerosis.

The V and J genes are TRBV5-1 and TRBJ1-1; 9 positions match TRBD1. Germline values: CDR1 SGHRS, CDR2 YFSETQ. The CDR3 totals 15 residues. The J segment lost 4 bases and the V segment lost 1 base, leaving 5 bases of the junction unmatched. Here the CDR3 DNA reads TGCGCCAGCAGCTTGCCCGGACAGGGGAGCACTGAAGCTTTCTTT. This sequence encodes CASSLPGQGSTEAFF. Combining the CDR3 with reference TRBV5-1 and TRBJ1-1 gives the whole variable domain KAGVTQTPRYLIKTRGQQVTLSCSPISGHRSVSWYQQTPGQGLQFLFEYFSETQRNKGNFPGRFSGRQFSNSRSEMNVSTLELGDSALYLCASSLPGQGSTEAFFGQGTRLTVV.

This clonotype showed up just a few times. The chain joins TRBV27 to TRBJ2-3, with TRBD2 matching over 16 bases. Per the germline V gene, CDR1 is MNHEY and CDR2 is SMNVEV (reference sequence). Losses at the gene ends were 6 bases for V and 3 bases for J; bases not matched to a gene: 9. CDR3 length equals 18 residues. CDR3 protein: CASRSSWGLAGGTDTQYF. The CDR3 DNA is TGTGCCAGCAGATCCTCGTGGGGACTAGCGGGAGGGACAGATACGCAGTATTTT.

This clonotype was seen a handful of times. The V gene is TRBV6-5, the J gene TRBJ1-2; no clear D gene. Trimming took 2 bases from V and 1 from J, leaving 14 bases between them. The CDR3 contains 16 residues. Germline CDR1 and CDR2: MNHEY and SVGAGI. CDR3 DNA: TGTGCCAGCAGTTACATCCCAGACTCTCATAACTATGGCTACACCTTC. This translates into CASSYIPDSHNYGYTF.

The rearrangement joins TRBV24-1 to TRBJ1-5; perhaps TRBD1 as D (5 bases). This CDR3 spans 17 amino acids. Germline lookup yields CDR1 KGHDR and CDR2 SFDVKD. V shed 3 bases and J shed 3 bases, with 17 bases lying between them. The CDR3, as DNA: TGTGCCACCAGTGATAGAAGCAGGGAGGATGCCAATCAGCCCCAGCATTTT. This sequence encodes CATSDRSREDANQPQHF.

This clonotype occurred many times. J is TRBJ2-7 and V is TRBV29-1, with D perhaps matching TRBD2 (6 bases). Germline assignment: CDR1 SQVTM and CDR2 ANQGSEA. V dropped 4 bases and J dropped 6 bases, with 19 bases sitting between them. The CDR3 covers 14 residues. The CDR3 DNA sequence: TGCAGCGTTGGATTAGCGGTGGCCGCCTCCGAGCAGTACTTC. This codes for CSVGLAVAASEQYF.

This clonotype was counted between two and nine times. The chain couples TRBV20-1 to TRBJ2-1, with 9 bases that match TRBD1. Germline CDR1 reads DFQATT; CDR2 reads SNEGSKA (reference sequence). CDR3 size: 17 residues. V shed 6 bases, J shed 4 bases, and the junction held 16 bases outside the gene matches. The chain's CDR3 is CSAEGTGRYREYNEQFF. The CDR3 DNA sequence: TGCAGTGCCGAGGGGACAGGGAGGTATCGGGAGTACAATGAGCAGTTCTTC.

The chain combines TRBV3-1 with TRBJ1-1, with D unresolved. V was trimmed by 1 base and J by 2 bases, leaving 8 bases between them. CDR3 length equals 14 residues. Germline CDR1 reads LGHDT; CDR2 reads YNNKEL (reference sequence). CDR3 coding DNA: TGTGCCAGCAGCCAAGGGCCACTAAACACTGAAGCTTTCTTT. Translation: CASSQGPLNTEAFF.

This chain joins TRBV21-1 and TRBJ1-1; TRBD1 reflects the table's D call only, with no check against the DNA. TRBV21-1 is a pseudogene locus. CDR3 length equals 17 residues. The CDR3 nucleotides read TGTGCCAGCAGCAAAGGGGGGGACAAAAAGTTGAACACTGAAGCTTTCTTT. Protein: CASSKGGDKKLNTEAFF.

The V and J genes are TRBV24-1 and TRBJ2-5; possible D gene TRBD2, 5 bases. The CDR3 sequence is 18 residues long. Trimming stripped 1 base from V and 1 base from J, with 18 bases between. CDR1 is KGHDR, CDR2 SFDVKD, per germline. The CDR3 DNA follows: TGTGCCACCAGTGATTTCCCCCGCCCGGGATCTATCCAAGAGACCCAGTACTTC. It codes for CATSDFPRPGSIQETQYF.

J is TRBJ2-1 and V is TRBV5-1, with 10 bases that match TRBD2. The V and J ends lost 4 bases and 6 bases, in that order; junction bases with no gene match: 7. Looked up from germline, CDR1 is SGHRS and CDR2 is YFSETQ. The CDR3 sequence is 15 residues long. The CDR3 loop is CASSGGASGSNEQFF. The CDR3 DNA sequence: TGCGCCAGCAGCGGGGGGGCTAGCGGGAGCAATGAGCAGTTCTTC. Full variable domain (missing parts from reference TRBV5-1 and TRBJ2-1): KAGVTQTPRYLIKTRGQQVTLSCSPISGHRSVSWYQQTPGQGLQFLFEYFSETQRNKGNFPGRFSGRQFSNSRSEMNVSTLELGDSALYLCASSGGASGSNEQFFGPGTRLTVL.

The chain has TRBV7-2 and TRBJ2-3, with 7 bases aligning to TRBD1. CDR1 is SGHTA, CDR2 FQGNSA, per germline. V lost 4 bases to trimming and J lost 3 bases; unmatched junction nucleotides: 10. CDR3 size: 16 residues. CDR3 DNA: TGTGCCAGCAGCTCCGCCGGGGACAGCTCAACAGATACGCAGTATTTT. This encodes CASSSAGDSSTDTQYF.

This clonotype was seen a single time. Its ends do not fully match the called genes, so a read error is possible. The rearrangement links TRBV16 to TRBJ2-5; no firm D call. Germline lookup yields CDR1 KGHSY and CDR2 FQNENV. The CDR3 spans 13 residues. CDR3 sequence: CASGQGQNNEQYF. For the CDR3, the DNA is TGTGCCAGCGGCCAAGGCCAGAACAATGAGCAGTACTTC. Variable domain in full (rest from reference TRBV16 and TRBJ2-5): GEEVAQTPKHLVRGEGQKAKLYCAPIKGHSYVFWYQQVLKNEFKFLISFQNENVFDETGMPKERFSAKCLPNSPCSLEIQATKLEDSAVYFCASGQGQNNEQYFGPGTRLLVL.

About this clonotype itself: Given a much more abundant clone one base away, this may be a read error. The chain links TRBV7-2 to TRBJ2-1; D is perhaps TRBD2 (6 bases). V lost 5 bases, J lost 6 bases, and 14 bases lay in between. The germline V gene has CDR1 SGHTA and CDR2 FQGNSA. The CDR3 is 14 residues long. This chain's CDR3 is CASSIGGRCNEQFF. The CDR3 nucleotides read TGTGCCAGCAGCATCGGGGGACGGTGCAATGAGCAGTTCTTC.

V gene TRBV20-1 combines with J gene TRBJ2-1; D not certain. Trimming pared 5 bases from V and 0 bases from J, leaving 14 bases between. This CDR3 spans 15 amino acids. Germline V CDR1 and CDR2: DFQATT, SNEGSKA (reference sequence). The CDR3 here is CSAGDLDGSYNEQFF. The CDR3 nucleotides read TGCAGTGCTGGCGATCTTGACGGCTCCTACAATGAGCAGTTCTTC.

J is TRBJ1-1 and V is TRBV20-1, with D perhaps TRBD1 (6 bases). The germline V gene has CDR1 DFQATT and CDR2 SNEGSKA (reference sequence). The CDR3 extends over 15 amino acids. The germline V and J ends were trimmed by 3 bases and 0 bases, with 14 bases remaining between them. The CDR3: CSARGQGMMNTEAFF. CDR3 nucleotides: TGCAGTGCTAGGGGCCAGGGGATGATGAACACTGAAGCTTTCTTT.

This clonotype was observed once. The CDR3 spells CASSDGTYGTEAFF. CDR3 nucleotides: TGTGCCAGCAGTGATGGGACATACGGAACTGAAGCTTTCTTT. The chain employs TRBV2 and TRBJ1-1; perhaps TRBD1 as D (6 bases). V was shortened by 3 bases and J by 5 bases, with 13 bases between the two germline ends. The CDR3 has 14 amino acids. Germline CDR1 is SNHLY and CDR2 is FYNNEI. The full variable domain, its missing parts supplied by reference TRBV2 and TRBJ1-1, is EPEVTQTPSHQVTQMGQEVILRCVPISNHLYFYWYRQILGQKVEFLVSFYNNEISEKSEIFDDQFSVERPDGSNFTLKIRSTKLEDSAMYFCASSDGTYGTEAFFGQGTRLTVV.

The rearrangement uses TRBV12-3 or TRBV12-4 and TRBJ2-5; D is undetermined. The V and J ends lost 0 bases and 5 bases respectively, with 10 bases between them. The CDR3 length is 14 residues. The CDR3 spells CASSLAPVRETQYF. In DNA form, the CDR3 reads TGTGCCAGCAGTTTAGCTCCGGTGAGGGAGACCCAGTACTTC.

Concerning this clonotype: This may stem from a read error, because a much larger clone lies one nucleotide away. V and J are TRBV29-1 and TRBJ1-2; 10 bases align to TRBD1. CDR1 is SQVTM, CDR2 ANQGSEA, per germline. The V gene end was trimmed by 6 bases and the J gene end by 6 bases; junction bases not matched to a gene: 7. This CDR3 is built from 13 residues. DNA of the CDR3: TGCAGCGTGCGGACAGGGGGGAGCCATGGCTACACCTTC. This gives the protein CSVRTGGSHGYTF.

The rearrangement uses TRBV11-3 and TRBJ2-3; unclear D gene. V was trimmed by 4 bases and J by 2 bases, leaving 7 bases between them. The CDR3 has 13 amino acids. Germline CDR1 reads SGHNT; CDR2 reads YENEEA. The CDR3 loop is CASSSINTDTQYF. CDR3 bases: TGTGCCAGCAGCTCCATAAACACAGATACGCAGTATTTT. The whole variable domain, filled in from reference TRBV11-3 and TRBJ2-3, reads EAGVVQSPRYKIIEKKQPVAFWCNPISGHNTLYWYLQNLGQGPELLIRYENEEAVDDSQLPKDRFSAERLKGVDSTLKIQPAELGDSAVYLCASSSINTDTQYFGPGTRLTVL.

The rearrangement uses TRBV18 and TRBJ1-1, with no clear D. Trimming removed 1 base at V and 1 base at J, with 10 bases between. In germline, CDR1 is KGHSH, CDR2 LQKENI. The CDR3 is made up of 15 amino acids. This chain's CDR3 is CASSPRVQENTEAFF. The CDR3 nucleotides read TGTGCCAGCTCACCACGTGTCCAGGAGAACACTGAAGCTTTCTTT.